This T cell receptor (beta chain) was captured in a study of blood T cell repertoires in COVID-19. At the level of the study: Some COVID-19 samples were acute and others convalescent; all came from the United States, Italy and Spain. PBMCs, B-cell-depleted T cells, or T cells provided the cDNA or gDNA that made up the material.

As handled by the study authors: Cell counts per sample came from amplifying reference gene primers. Data came from immunoSEQ multiplex PCR; TCRdb stores just in-frame clones and leaves some out. V and J calls and clone size come straight from that table; D and trimming were deduced from the DNA. Among more than 300,000 clones listed, around 86% were seen once. Germline V lookup: CDR1 LGHDT, CDR2 YNNKEL (reference sequence). The V gene end was trimmed by 5 bases and the J gene end by 4 bases; junction bases not matched to a gene: 5. This CDR3 is built from 13 residues. Seattle researchers signed up patients amid active infection and tracked them longitudinally.

The sample comprised peripheral blood. The chain couples TRBV3-1 (or the pseudogene TRBV3-2) to TRBJ2-7; 7 bases line up with TRBD1. This TCR came from a woman between 45 and 65 years old with COVID-19, enrolled during active disease. This CDR3 reads CASSVGTEYEQYF. In DNA form, the CDR3 reads TGTGCCAGCAGCGTCGGGACAGAATACGAGCAGTACTTC.